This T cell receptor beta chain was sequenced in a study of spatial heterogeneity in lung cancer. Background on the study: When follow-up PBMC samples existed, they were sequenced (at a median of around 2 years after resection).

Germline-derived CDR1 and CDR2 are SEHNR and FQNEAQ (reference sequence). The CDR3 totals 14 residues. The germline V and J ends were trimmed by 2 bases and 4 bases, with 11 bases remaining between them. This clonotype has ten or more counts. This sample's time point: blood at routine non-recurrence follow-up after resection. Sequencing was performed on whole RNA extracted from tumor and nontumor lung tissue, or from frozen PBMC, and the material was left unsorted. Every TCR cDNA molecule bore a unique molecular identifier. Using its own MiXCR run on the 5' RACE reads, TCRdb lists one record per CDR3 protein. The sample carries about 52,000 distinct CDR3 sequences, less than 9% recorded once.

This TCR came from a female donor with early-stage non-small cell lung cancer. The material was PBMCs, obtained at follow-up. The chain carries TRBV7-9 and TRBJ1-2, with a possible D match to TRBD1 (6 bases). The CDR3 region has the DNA TGTGCCAGCAGCTTATTGGGGGGCTCCTATGGCTACACCTTC. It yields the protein CASSLLGGSYGYTF.